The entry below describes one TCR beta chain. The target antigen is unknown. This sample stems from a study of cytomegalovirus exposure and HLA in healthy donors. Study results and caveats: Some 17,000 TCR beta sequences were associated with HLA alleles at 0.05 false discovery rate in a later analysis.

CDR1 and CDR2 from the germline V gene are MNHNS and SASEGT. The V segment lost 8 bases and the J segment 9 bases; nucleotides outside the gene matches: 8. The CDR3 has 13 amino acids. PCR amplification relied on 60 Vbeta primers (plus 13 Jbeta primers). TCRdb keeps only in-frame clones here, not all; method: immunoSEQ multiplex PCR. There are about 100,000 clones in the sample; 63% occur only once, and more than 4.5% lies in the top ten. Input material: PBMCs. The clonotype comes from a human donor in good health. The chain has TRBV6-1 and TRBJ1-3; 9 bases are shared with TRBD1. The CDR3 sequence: CASQPGQGLTIYF. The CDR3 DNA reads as TGTGCCAGCCAGCCGGGACAGGGACTCACCATATATTTT.